The source of this T cell receptor beta chain is a study of post-analysis software for immune sequencing data. Study-wide context: Relapsing-remitting, secondary progressive and progressive-relapsing forms made up the multiple sclerosis disease courses. Study outcomes and limitations: For normalized Chao1 diversity, multiple sclerosis patients scored significantly lower than controls did. Roughly 5 TRBV segments (TRBV5-6, TRBV5-1 and TRBV20-1 among them) occurred more frequently in patients than in controls.

Germline-derived CDR1 and CDR2 are DFQATT and SNEGSKA (reference sequence). Between the trimmed V and J ends, which lost 5 bases and 5 bases, there was a span of 18 bases. The CDR3 sequence is 14 residues long. Regarding this clonotype: Antigen unknown.

Sequencing libraries made from TCR beta cDNA carried unique molecular identifiers. cDNA molecules numbering some 500,000 came from approximately 1 to 10 million T cells. Via MiXCR, TCRdb re-called the PCR reads, giving one row per CDR3 protein. The profile shows 650,000 to 850,000 distinct CDR3 sequences, around 53% of them singletons. This chain joins TRBV20-1 and TRBJ2-5, with D perhaps TRBD1 or TRBD2 (5 bases each). The sample comprised blood. The origin of this receptor is a girl aged 10 to 17 with multiple sclerosis. In DNA, the CDR3 is TGCAGTGCTCTTCAAGGGACCACCGGGGAGACCCAGTACTTC. Its protein product is CSALQGTTGETQYF.